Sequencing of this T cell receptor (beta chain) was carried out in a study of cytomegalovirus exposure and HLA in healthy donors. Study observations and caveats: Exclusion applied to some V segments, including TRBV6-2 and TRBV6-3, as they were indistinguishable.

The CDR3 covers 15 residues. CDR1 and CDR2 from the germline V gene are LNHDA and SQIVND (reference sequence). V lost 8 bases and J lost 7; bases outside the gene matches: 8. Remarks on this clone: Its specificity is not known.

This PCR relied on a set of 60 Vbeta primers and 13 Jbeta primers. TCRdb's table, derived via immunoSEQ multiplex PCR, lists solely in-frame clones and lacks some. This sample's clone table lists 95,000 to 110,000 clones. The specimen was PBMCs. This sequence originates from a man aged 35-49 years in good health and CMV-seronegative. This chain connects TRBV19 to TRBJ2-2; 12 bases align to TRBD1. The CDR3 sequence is CASQPGQGAIGELFF. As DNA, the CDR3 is TGTGCCAGTCAACCGGGACAGGGGGCCATCGGGGAGCTGTTTTTT.